A single sample is the source of the 30 T cell receptor beta chains below, sequenced in a study of shared clonotypes between healthy human individuals. The table came from immunoSEQ multiplex PCR; TCRdb's copy has only in-frame clones and leaves some out. The data show roughly 2 million clones, 85% to 95% seen once. Sequences were obtained from naive CD4+ T cells sorted from blood. Subset: CD45RA+ positively selected. These TCRs come from a man aged 18 to 30 in good health.

As to this clone: This could be a read error, since a much larger clone is one nucleotide away. The same CDR3 arises from other DNA sequences in this sample as well. This chain uses TRBV2 with TRBJ2-7; D gene unclear. V was trimmed by 4 bases and J by 3 bases, leaving 4 bases between them. CDR1 is SNHLY and CDR2 is FYNNEI in the germline V gene. This CDR3 has 11 amino acids. The DNA of the CDR3 is TGTGCCAGCAGTGTGGGCTACGAGCAGTACTTC. Residues: CASSVGYEQYF.

V gene TRBV6-5 combines with J gene TRBJ1-2, with a tentative D call TRBD1 (6 bases). This CDR3 is 14 amino acids long. The V end was cut by 0 bases, the J end by 3 bases, with 8 bases between. The germline CDR1 and CDR2 sequences are MNHEY and SVGAGI. CDR3 DNA: TGTGCCAGCAGTTACTCAGACAGGCACTATGGCTACACCTTC. Its protein is CASSYSDRHYGYTF.

The V and J genes are TRBV10-3 and TRBJ2-2, with 8 positions matching TRBD2. Germline V gives CDR1 ENHRY, CDR2 SYGVKD. V shed 7 bases, J shed 4 bases, and the junction held 5 bases outside the gene matches. CDR3 length: 14 amino acids. Written as DNA, the CDR3 is TGTGCCATCACCCAGCGGGAGAGCACCGGGGAGCTGTTTTTT. Its translation: CAITQRESTGELFF.

The CDR3, as DNA: TGCAGCGTTGAAAAGTCAGCGAACACTGAAGCTTTCTTT. This codes for CSVEKSANTEAFF. The rearrangement uses TRBV29-1 and TRBJ1-1; D remains ambiguous. Germline V gene lookup returns CDR1 SQVTM and CDR2 ANQGSEA. The CDR3 sequence is 13 residues long. V was cut by 2 bases and J by 1 base, with 8 bases left in between.

The table lists this clone with a few counts. The same CDR3 arises from other DNA sequences in this sample as well. The V call is TRBV5-1, the J call TRBJ2-3; weak D call: TRBD2 (5 bases). The germline V and J ends were trimmed by 0 bases and 0 bases, with 5 bases remaining between them. The CDR3 runs to 14 residues. Germline V gene sequence: CDR1 SGHRS, CDR2 YFSETQ. The CDR3 sequence is CASSLGTSTDTQYF. In DNA form, the CDR3 reads TGCGCCAGCAGCTTGGGGACTAGCACAGATACGCAGTATTTT.

J is TRBJ2-3 and V is TRBV5-4; the match to TRBD1 covers 9 bases. The CDR3 sequence is 13 residues long. J gave up 11 bases and V 10 bases, and 14 bases lay outside the gene matches. Germline CDR1 reads SGHNT; CDR2 reads YYREEE (reference sequence). CDR3 coding DNA: TGTGCCGTCGGGGACAGGGTTTGGTGCGGGCAGTATTTT. It is translated as CAVGDRVWCGQYF. Based on the CDR3 plus reference TRBV5-4 and TRBJ2-3, the full variable domain is ETGVTQSPTHLIKTRGQQVTLRCSSQSGHNTVSWYQQALGQGPQFIFQYYREEENGRGNFPPRFSGLQFPNYSSELNVNALELDDSALYLCAVGDRVWCGQYFGPGTRLTVL.

The rearrangement uses TRBV2 and TRBJ1-5; 7 bases fit TRBD1. The germline V gene encodes CDR1 SNHLY and CDR2 FYNNEI. Trimming removed 6 bases from V and 6 bases from J; junction bases left unmatched: 8. The CDR3 is made up of 14 amino acids. The DNA of the CDR3 is TGTGCCAGCAGCCTGATAGGGGGCAGTCAGCCCCAGCATTTT. Protein product: CASSLIGGSQPQHF.

V usage is TRBV7-8 and J usage is TRBJ2-6, with D maybe TRBD2 (5 bases). The CDR3 covers 15 residues. The V gene's germline CDR1 is SGHVS and CDR2 FQNEAQ. V was clipped by 2 bases and J by 4 bases, with 9 bases between them. This CDR3 reads CASSLYGEGANVLTF. The CDR3 DNA reads TGTGCCAGCAGCTTATACGGGGAGGGGGCCAACGTCCTGACTTTC.

J is TRBJ2-7 and V is TRBV7-2, with 10 bases that match TRBD2. The CDR3 consists of 17 residues. V shed 0 bases and J 1 base; nucleotides not matched to a gene: 6. Germline CDR1 is SGHTA and CDR2 is FQGNSA. CDR3 DNA sequence: TGTGCCAGCAGCTTAGCAGCTAGCGGGAGCGGTTCCTACGAGCAGTACTTC. Protein product: CASSLAASGSGSYEQYF.

The chain recombines TRBV6-1 with TRBJ1-3; D call uncertain. This CDR3 is built from 15 residues. Germline V gene data show CDR1 as MNHNS and CDR2 as SASEGT. V lost 2 bases to trimming and J lost 0 bases, with 8 bases between them. Here the CDR3 reads CASSENFVSGNTIYF. The CDR3 nucleotides read TGTGCCAGCAGTGAAAACTTTGTCTCTGGAAACACCATATATTTT.

The J gene is TRBJ1-1, the V gene TRBV7-2; weak D call: TRBD1 (5 bases). The CDR3 is made up of 15 amino acids. Germline V gives CDR1 SGHTA, CDR2 FQGNSA. V was clipped by 3 bases and J by 3 bases, with 14 bases between them. DNA of the CDR3: TGTGCCAGCAGCTTTGCGGGGCAGGCTCACACTGAAGCTTTCTTT. It codes for CASSFAGQAHTEAFF.

The chain has TRBV30 and TRBJ1-4; 9 positions agree with TRBD1. The CDR3 loop spans 14 amino acids. V was clipped by 2 bases and J by 7 bases; unmatched bases: 5. The germline V gene encodes CDR1 GTSNPN and CDR2 SVGIG (reference sequence). The CDR3 bases are TGTGCCTGGAGTACAGGGGGCTCGGGTGAAAAACTGTTTTTT. Translated: CAWSTGGSGEKLFF.

V is TRBV29-1 and J is TRBJ1-1; TRBD1 matches 8 bases. In germline, CDR1 is SQVTM, CDR2 ANQGSEA. V gave up 7 bases and J gave up 8 bases; unmatched junction bases: 9. This CDR3 region has 12 residues. CDR3 nucleotides: TGCAGCGCCAGACAGGGGTTTATGGAAGCTTTCTTT. Its translation: CSARQGFMEAFF.

The V gene is TRBV4-3, the J gene TRBJ1-6, with D possibly being TRBD1 (6 bases). CDR1 and CDR2 from the germline V gene are LGHNA and YSLEER. Trimming stripped 3 bases from V and 1 base from J, with 7 bases between. The CDR3 extends over 15 amino acids. DNA for the CDR3: TGCGCCAGCAGCCAGGGGGCTTCCTATAATTCACCCCTCCACTTT. Its translation is CASSQGASYNSPLHF.

This chain connects TRBV5-4 to TRBJ2-3; 10 bases fit TRBD2. From germline, CDR1 is SGHNT and CDR2 YYREEE (reference sequence). Trimming removed 4 bases from V and 6 bases from J; junction bases left unmatched: 11. The CDR3 contains 16 residues. The CDR3, as DNA: TGTGCCAGCAGCAAATGGACTAGCGGCGGTAGGGATACGCAGTATTTT. It is translated as CASSKWTSGGRDTQYF. The entire variable domain, with the rest obtained from reference TRBV5-4 and TRBJ2-3, is as follows: ETGVTQSPTHLIKTRGQQVTLRCSSQSGHNTVSWYQQALGQGPQFIFQYYREEENGRGNFPPRFSGLQFPNYSSELNVNALELDDSALYLCASSKWTSGGRDTQYFGPGTRLTVL.

This clone appeared once. The V gene is TRBV7-8, the J gene TRBJ1-5; TRBD1 might be the D (5 bases). This CDR3 has 13 residues. From germline, CDR1 is SGHVS and CDR2 FQNEAQ. Trimming took 5 bases from V and 7 from J, leaving 12 bases between them. The chain's CDR3 is CASSQGNWQPQHF. The CDR3 DNA reads TGTGCCAGCAGCCAGGGCAACTGGCAGCCCCAGCATTTT.

The rearrangement joins TRBV5-1 to TRBJ1-1, with 7 bases aligning to TRBD1. Trimming took 1 base from V and 11 from J; bases not matched to a gene: 14. The CDR3 consists of 15 residues. The germline gives CDR1 SGHRS, CDR2 YFSETQ. The CDR3 protein is CASSLFDREREEAFF. The CDR3, as DNA: TGCGCCAGCAGCTTGTTCGACAGGGAGAGGGAAGAGGCTTTCTTT.

To note about this clone: The same CDR3 arises from other DNA sequences in this sample as well. The chain couples TRBV28 to TRBJ2-5; D gene ambiguous. The germline V and J ends were trimmed by 5 bases and 5 bases, with 6 bases remaining between them. The germline CDR1 and CDR2 sequences are MDHEN and SYDVKM. The CDR3 is 11 residues long. CDR3 in amino acids: CASSLAETQYF. CDR3 coding DNA: TGTGCCAGCAGTCTCGCGGAGACCCAGTACTTC.

The chain joins TRBV15 to TRBJ2-5, with 11 bases fitting TRBD2. Per germline, CDR1 LNHNV and CDR2 YYDKDF (reference sequence). Trimming removed 0 bases from V and 14 bases from J; junction bases left unmatched: 11. The CDR3 is 15 amino acids. The CDR3 nucleotides are TGTGCCACCAGCAGAGATGGGCTAGCGGGGGGTCTCACATACTTC. It encodes CATSRDGLAGGLTYF.

The gene calls are TRBV7-9 and TRBJ2-7, with D unresolved. Germline values: CDR1 SEHNR, CDR2 FQNEAQ (reference sequence). Trimming pared 5 bases from V and 3 bases from J, leaving 11 bases between. The CDR3 runs 13 residues. CDR3 sequence reads: CASSRNSGYEQYF. The DNA of the CDR3 is TGTGCCAGCAGCAGAAACTCCGGCTACGAGCAGTACTTC.

The rearrangement links TRBV15 to TRBJ1-1; D gene ambiguous. The germline gives CDR1 LNHNV, CDR2 YYDKDF (reference sequence). The length of the CDR3 is 15 residues. V shed 3 bases and J shed 0 bases, with 11 bases lying between them. The CDR3: CATSSWLGVNTEAFF. DNA of the CDR3: TGTGCCACCAGCAGCTGGCTGGGAGTGAACACTGAAGCTTTCTTT.

The genes are TRBV30 and TRBJ1-5; D possibly corresponds to TRBD1 (5 bases). The CDR3 runs to 15 residues. From germline, CDR1 is GTSNPN and CDR2 SVGIG (reference sequence). V was cut by 0 bases and J by 4 bases, with 13 bases left in between. DNA of the CDR3: TGTGCCTGGAGTGTAGCTTCGGGGCTTAATCAGCCCCAGCATTTT. It translates to CAWSVASGLNQPQHF.

V usage is TRBV6-6 and J usage is TRBJ2-5; D not resolved. The CDR3 is 15 residues long. The V gene's germline CDR1 is MNHNY and CDR2 SVGAGI (reference sequence). The germline V and J ends were trimmed by 0 bases and 3 bases, with 11 bases remaining between them. The CDR3 here is CASSYSSRREETQYF. In DNA, the CDR3 is TGTGCCAGCAGTTACTCCAGTAGGAGAGAAGAGACCCAGTACTTC.

V gene TRBV7-2 combines with J gene TRBJ2-7, with D maybe TRBD2 (5 bases). The CDR3 has 15 amino acids. Trimming removed 1 base at V and 2 bases at J, with 12 bases between. Germline V gives CDR1 SGHTA, CDR2 FQGNSA. The CDR3, as DNA: TGTGCCAGCAGCTTAGGGGCTAGCCGGACCTACGAGCAGTACTTC. Its protein product is CASSLGASRTYEQYF.

As regards this clone: Other DNA sequences of this sample code for an identical CDR3. This sequence joins TRBV10-3 and TRBJ1-3; maybe TRBD1 (5 bases). The CDR3 has 12 residues. V was shortened by 10 bases and J by 1 base, with 8 bases between the two germline ends. Germline V gene data show CDR1 as ENHRY and CDR2 as SYGVKD. CDR3 coding DNA: TGTGCCAGTGGGGGTTCTGGAAACACCATATATTTT. This translates into CASGGSGNTIYF.

The rearrangement joins TRBV11-3 to TRBJ1-3; D is uncertain. The CDR3 is 13 residues long. Trimming cost V 1 base and J 0 bases, with 1 base left between them. Germline assignment: CDR1 SGHNT and CDR2 YENEEA. CDR3 coding DNA: TGTGCCAGCAGCTTAGTCTCTGGAAACACCATATATTTT. As protein: CASSLVSGNTIYF. The entire variable domain, with the rest obtained from reference TRBV11-3 and TRBJ1-3, is as follows: EAGVVQSPRYKIIEKKQPVAFWCNPISGHNTLYWYLQNLGQGPELLIRYENEEAVDDSQLPKDRFSAERLKGVDSTLKIQPAELGDSAVYLCASSLVSGNTIYFGEGSWLTVV.

J is TRBJ1-1 and V is TRBV6-5, with unresolved D. Trimming stripped 2 bases from V and 0 bases from J, with 13 bases between. Germline V lookup: CDR1 MNHEY, CDR2 SVGAGI. The length of the CDR3 is 16 residues. The CDR3 nucleotides read TGTGCCAGCAGTTACACCCGTAAGGGTTTGAACACTGAAGCTTTCTTT. Protein: CASSYTRKGLNTEAFF.

The chain links TRBV11-2 to TRBJ2-5, with 10 positions matching TRBD2. CDR3 length: 15 residues. V trimming: 1 base; J trimming: 7 bases; junction bases outside the gene matches: 6. CDR1 is SGHAT, CDR2 FQNNGV, per germline. For the CDR3, the DNA is TGTGCCAGCAGCTTAGGGCTAGCGGGGGCGGGGACCCAGTACTTC. Its translation is CASSLGLAGAGTQYF.

The chain carries TRBV19 and TRBJ1-4; the D gene is possibly TRBD1 (6 bases). From germline, CDR1 is LNHDA and CDR2 SQIVND (reference sequence). This CDR3 is 15 amino acids long. The V gene lost 5 bases and the J gene lost 0 bases, with 10 bases spanning the gap. The DNA for the CDR3 is TGTGCCAGTAGTGTGACAGGTCCAACTAATGAAAAACTGTTTTTT. Translating it yields CASSVTGPTNEKLFF.

The chain employs TRBV6-5 and TRBJ1-2, with D perhaps TRBD1 (6 bases). The V gene lost 2 bases and the J gene lost 6 bases, with 16 bases spanning the gap. CDR1 and CDR2 (germline): MNHEY, SVGAGI. The CDR3 covers 15 residues. CDR3 coding DNA: TGTGCCAGCAGTTACACCGGGACGGGGGACAATGGCTACACCTTC. Encoded protein: CASSYTGTGDNGYTF.